The 4 T cell receptor beta chains reported below all come from one sample, sequenced in a study of blood T cell repertoires in COVID-19 (dated by TCRdb to 2018 to 2021). Library method: the immunoSEQ multiplex PCR assay. As stored in TCRdb, this immuneACCESS dataset retains in-frame rearrangements with V and J assigned. A fraction of the clones does not appear; measured against another copy, unresolved V genes explain less than half of the discrepancy, and the remainder lacks a known reason. The sample yields 110,000 or so clones; 85% were counted once. The biggest ten clones account for 3.4% of the sample. Sequenced material: peripheral blood. The receptors derive from a man between 35 and 55 years old with acute or convalescent COVID-19.

This clone was counted a single time. The chain has TRBV18 and TRBJ2-2; TRBD1 matches 9 bases. The J segment lost 5 bases and the V segment lost 3 bases, leaving 4 bases of the junction unmatched. CDR3 length: 15 residues. Germline V lookup: CDR1 KGHSH, CDR2 LQKENI. Here the CDR3 DNA reads TGTGCCAGCTCACCCTACGGGACAGGGACCGGGGAGCTGTTTTTT. Its translation: CASSPYGTGTGELFF.

CDR3 nucleotides: TGTGCCAGCGGCGGAGGATCCTACAATGAGCAGTTCTTC. As protein: CASGGGSYNEQFF. This chain joins TRBV7-2 and TRBJ2-1, with TRBD2 as a possible D gene (5 bases). Germline CDR1 and CDR2: SGHTA and FQGNSA. Trimming removed 8 bases at V and 1 base at J, with 9 bases between. The CDR3 sequence is 13 residues long.

As to this clone: This CDR3 is also generated by other DNA sequences in the sample. The CDR3 sequence is CASSELAGGTGELFF. CDR3 coding DNA: TGTGCCAGCAGTGAACTAGCGGGGGGCACCGGGGAGCTGTTTTTT. The chain carries TRBV2 and TRBJ2-2; 11 bases fit TRBD2. The V gene end was trimmed by 2 bases and the J gene end by 4 bases; junction bases not matched to a gene: 0. The V gene's germline CDR1 is SNHLY and CDR2 FYNNEI. CDR3 length: 15 residues. Drawing the rest from reference TRBV2 and TRBJ2-2, the complete variable domain is EPEVTQTPSHQVTQMGQEVILRCVPISNHLYFYWYRQILGQKVEFLVSFYNNEISEKSEIFDDQFSVERPDGSNFTLKIRSTKLEDSAMYFCASSELAGGTGELFFGEGSRLTVL.

The chain carries TRBV30 and TRBJ1-1, with D tentatively TRBD1 (5 bases). Trimming took off 5 bases at V and 1 base at J, with 8 bases between the two ends. The germline V gene encodes CDR1 GTSNPN and CDR2 SVGIG (reference sequence). The CDR3 is made up of 12 amino acids. CDR3: CAWQGANTEAFF. The CDR3 nucleotides read TGTGCCTGGCAGGGTGCGAACACTGAAGCTTTCTTT.